This T cell receptor (beta chain) was found in a study of blood T cell repertoires in COVID-19. V gave up 5 bases and J gave up 3 bases; unmatched junction bases: 7. The CDR3 is 15 residues long. Germline loops: CDR1 MNHEY, CDR2 SVGEGT. Clones were sequenced by immunoSEQ multiplex PCR, and TCRdb holds only the in-frame ones, with some missing. The data contain fewer than 150,000 clones, around 83% of them singletons. The source of this sequence is a human donor in a cohort sampled during active COVID-19. The chain carries TRBV6-2 or TRBV6-3 and TRBJ1-5, with 7 bases fitting TRBD1. Sequenced: peripheral blood. CDR3 nucleotides: TGTGCCAGCAGTAGCGGACAGGTGCCCAATCAGCCCCAGCATTTT. Protein product: CASSSGQVPNQPQHF.